Following are 24 T cell receptor beta chains from one sample sequenced in a study of blood T cell repertoires in COVID-19. Profiling relied on immunoSEQ multiplex PCR, and the TCRdb table lists in-frame clones only, not all of them. This sample carries about 250,000 clones, about 82% of them seen once, and the ten largest clones take approximately 9.6%. The source material was PBMCs or T cells enriched from blood (not recorded which). These receptors were collected from a woman aged 45 to 65 with acute COVID-19.

The chain has TRBV3-1 (or the pseudogene TRBV3-2) and TRBJ1-1, with D uncertain. The CDR3 spans 13 residues. The germline gives CDR1 LGHDT, CDR2 YNNKEL (reference sequence). The germline V and J ends were trimmed by 3 bases and 1 base, with 6 bases remaining between them. The CDR3: CASSHGQNTEAFF. The CDR3 DNA reads as TGTGCCAGCAGCCATGGGCAGAACACTGAAGCTTTCTTT.

The rearrangement uses TRBV9 and TRBJ2-1; D is ambiguous. CDR1 is SGDLS and CDR2 is YYNGEE in the germline V gene. This CDR3 is built from 13 residues. V lost 0 bases, J lost 6 bases, and 7 bases lay in between. CDR3 loop: CASSVELLNEQFF. The CDR3 DNA is TGTGCCAGCAGCGTAGAGCTCCTCAATGAGCAGTTCTTC.

This rearrangement joins TRBV5-1 to TRBJ2-7; D may be TRBD2 (5 bases). Germline CDR1 reads SGHRS; CDR2 reads YFSETQ. The CDR3 totals 14 residues. The ends were cut back, 0 bases at V and 3 bases at J, with 10 bases in the middle. The CDR3 is CASSLVSGNYEQYF. The CDR3 DNA is TGCGCCAGCAGCTTGGTGTCCGGGAACTACGAGCAGTACTTC.

V gene TRBV2 combines with J gene TRBJ2-1; 8 bases agree with TRBD1. Germline loops: CDR1 SNHLY, CDR2 FYNNEI. This CDR3 is 15 amino acids long. J was trimmed by 7 bases and V by 8 bases; bases with no gene match: 13. CDR3 coding DNA: TGTGCCAGCGAATACGACAGGGGAAAATCGAATGAGCAGTTCTTC. It encodes CASEYDRGKSNEQFF.

This chain connects TRBV28 to TRBJ1-6; tentatively, D is TRBD1 (6 bases). The germline V gene has CDR1 MDHEN and CDR2 SYDVKM. The CDR3 runs 15 residues. V lost 6 bases to trimming and J lost 7 bases, with 16 bases between them. This chain's CDR3 is CASSTRTARNSPLHF. The DNA of the CDR3 is TGTGCCAGCAGCACCCGGACAGCCAGGAATTCACCCCTCCACTTT.

In this sample, this clone turned up once. This chain connects TRBV30 to TRBJ1-4, with a weak D call TRBD1 (6 bases). The V end was cut by 6 bases, the J end by 3 bases, with 14 bases between. The CDR3 runs 14 residues. Germline V gene sequence: CDR1 GTSNPN, CDR2 SVGIG (reference sequence). CDR3 region: CACRRGGPNEKLFF. The CDR3 DNA reads as TGTGCCTGCCGAAGGGGGGGGCCTAATGAAAAACTGTTTTTT.

The chain uses TRBV10-3 and TRBJ2-7; perhaps TRBD1 as D (6 bases). The CDR3 length is 14 residues. Germline-derived CDR1 and CDR2 are ENHRY and SYGVKD. Deletions cut 0 bases from V and 1 base from J, with 7 bases between. The CDR3 region is CAISESGASYEQYF. In DNA form, the CDR3 reads TGTGCCATCAGTGAGTCGGGGGCTTCCTACGAGCAGTACTTC.

The V and J genes are TRBV6-2 or TRBV6-3 and TRBJ1-2; D is uncertain. V lost 0 bases, J lost 4 bases, and 12 bases lay in between. This CDR3 spans 15 amino acids. Germline V CDR1 and CDR2: MNHEY, SVGEGT. The CDR3 DNA reads as TGTGCCAGCAGTTACTCGGGCCACGCCGGCTATGGCTACACCTTC. This gives the protein CASSYSGHAGYGYTF.

The genes are TRBV2 and TRBJ1-2, with D perhaps matching TRBD1 (6 bases). The CDR3 is 12 residues long. Germline loops: CDR1 SNHLY, CDR2 FYNNEI. The V end was cut by 7 bases, the J end by 11 bases, with 17 bases between. CDR3: CASKPGERGYTF. The DNA for the CDR3 is TGTGCCAGCAAACCAGGGGAACGAGGTTACACCTTC.

The chain couples TRBV4-3 to TRBJ2-7; weak D call: TRBD1 (6 bases). The CDR3 is 15 residues long. Germline V gene sequence: CDR1 LGHNA, CDR2 YSLEER. V shed 4 bases and J shed 6 bases, with 19 bases lying between them. CDR3 in DNA: TGCGCCAGCAGCCGAGGGACATCCAGCTCGGGCGAGCAGTACTTC. Encoded protein: CASSRGTSSSGEQYF.

The V and J genes are TRBV7-4 and TRBJ1-4, with D perhaps matching TRBD1 (6 bases). The V gene lost 2 bases and the J gene lost 2 bases, with 15 bases spanning the gap. Germline V gene sequence: CDR1 SGHVT, CDR2 SQSDAQ. The CDR3 has 17 residues. The CDR3 coding sequence is TGTGCCAGCAGCTTATCTCTACAGGGTGAGACTAATGAAAAACTGTTTTTT. Its translation: CASSLSLQGETNEKLFF.

The rearrangement joins TRBV18 to TRBJ2-7, with a weak D call TRBD1 (5 bases). The CDR3 contains 12 residues. V dropped 4 bases and J dropped 3 bases, with 7 bases sitting between them. The germline gives CDR1 KGHSH, CDR2 LQKENI. In DNA form, the CDR3 reads TGTGCCAGCTCACTGACAGACTACGAGCAGTACTTC. Its translation is CASSLTDYEQYF.

CDR3 DNA sequence: TGCGCCAGCAGCTTTGGGACAGGGTTCATGGACACTGAAGCTTTCTTT. It codes for CASSFGTGFMDTEAFF. The rearrangement uses TRBV5-1 and TRBJ1-1, with 9 positions matching TRBD1. V lost 2 bases, J lost 3 bases, and 8 bases stayed unmatched. The CDR3 loop spans 16 amino acids. Germline CDR1 SGHRS, CDR2 YFSETQ. Full variable domain (outside the CDR3, taken from reference TRBV5-1 and TRBJ1-1): KAGVTQTPRYLIKTRGQQVTLSCSPISGHRSVSWYQQTPGQGLQFLFEYFSETQRNKGNFPGRFSGRQFSNSRSEMNVSTLELGDSALYLCASSFGTGFMDTEAFFGQGTRLTVV.

V is TRBV6-5 and J is TRBJ1-5, with 9 nucleotides matching TRBD1. The J segment lost 6 bases and the V segment lost 7 bases, leaving 4 bases of the junction unmatched. CDR3 size: 13 residues. Germline CDR1 and CDR2: MNHEY and SVGAGI. CDR3: CASKQGASQPQHF. DNA for the CDR3: TGTGCCAGCAAACAGGGGGCCAGTCAGCCCCAGCATTTT.

V gene TRBV18 combines with J gene TRBJ2-7, with unresolved D. V dropped 6 bases and J dropped 7 bases, with 16 bases sitting between them. The CDR3 totals 13 residues. The germline CDR1 and CDR2 sequences are KGHSH and LQKENI. CDR3 nucleotide sequence: TGTGCCAGCTCGCCGAACTCTCTGGAGGAGCAGTACTTC. Protein product: CASSPNSLEEQYF.

This clone was detected only a few times. V gene TRBV5-1 combines with J gene TRBJ2-3; 7 bases are a match to TRBD1. The germline V gene encodes CDR1 SGHRS and CDR2 YFSETQ. After removal of 4 bases from V and 5 bases from J, the junction contained 4 bases not matched to a gene. The CDR3 runs to 13 residues. The CDR3 here is CASSNRGRDTQYF. CDR3 nucleotides: TGCGCCAGCAGCAACAGGGGTAGAGATACGCAGTATTTT. The full variable domain, rest sourced from reference TRBV5-1 and TRBJ2-3, is KAGVTQTPRYLIKTRGQQVTLSCSPISGHRSVSWYQQTPGQGLQFLFEYFSETQRNKGNFPGRFSGRQFSNSRSEMNVSTLELGDSALYLCASSNRGRDTQYFGPGTRLTVL.

This clone showed up just once. The gene calls are TRBV6-6 and TRBJ1-1, with a possible D match to TRBD1 (5 bases). Germline assignment: CDR1 MNHNY and CDR2 SVGAGI (reference sequence). V lost 7 bases and J lost 5, with 17 bases in between. The CDR3 length is 14 residues. The CDR3 loop is CASTITGGGTEAFF. CDR3 bases: TGTGCCAGCACTATTACGGGGGGGGGTACTGAAGCTTTCTTT.

This chain joins TRBV7-9 and TRBJ1-4; D not certain. This CDR3 is 14 amino acids long. V lost 1 base to trimming and J lost 8 bases, with 11 bases between them. The germline V gene has CDR1 SEHNR and CDR2 FQNEAQ (reference sequence). CDR3 loop: CASSLVLPGEKLFF. CDR3 bases: TGTGCCAGCAGCTTAGTTCTCCCGGGGGAAAAACTGTTTTTT. The whole variable domain, filled in from reference TRBV7-9 and TRBJ1-4, reads DTGVSQNPRHKITKRGQNVTFRCDPISEHNRLYWYRQTLGQGPEFLTYFQNEAQLEKSRLLSDRFSAERPKGSFSTLEIQRTEQGDSAMYLCASSLVLPGEKLFFGSGTQLSVL.

This chain connects TRBV2 to TRBJ1-1; 7 nucleotides line up with TRBD1. Germline V lookup: CDR1 SNHLY, CDR2 FYNNEI. V was pared by 6 bases and J by 0 bases, with 4 bases of the junction left unmatched. The CDR3 contains 14 residues. The CDR3 is CASSRTGVNTEAFF. CDR3 DNA sequence: TGTGCCAGCAGCCGGACAGGCGTGAACACTGAAGCTTTCTTT.

There are a few counts of this clone. V is TRBV12-5 and J is TRBJ1-5, with a possible D match to TRBD1 (6 bases). V dropped 6 bases and J dropped 6 bases, with 15 bases sitting between them. Germline-derived CDR1 and CDR2 are LGHNT and FRNRAP. The CDR3 has 14 residues. This CDR3 is CASGQGGIGQPQHF. The CDR3 coding sequence is TGTGCTAGTGGGCAAGGGGGTATAGGTCAGCCCCAGCATTTT. Full variable domain (remainder filled in from reference TRBV12-5 and TRBJ1-5): DARVTQTPRHKVTEMGQEVTMRCQPILGHNTVFWYRQTMMQGLELLAYFRNRAPLDDSGMPKDRFSAEMPDATLATLKIQPSEPRDSAVYFCASGQGGIGQPQHFGDGTRLSIL.

This clone was seen only a few times. The chain is built from TRBV6-2 or TRBV6-3 and TRBJ2-5; TRBD2 agrees at 8 bases. CDR1 is MNHEY and CDR2 is SVGEGT in the germline V gene. This CDR3 comprises 14 residues. Trimming removed 2 bases from V and 4 bases from J; junction bases left unmatched: 3. The CDR3 region is CASSYRGGRETQYF. Here the CDR3 DNA reads TGTGCCAGCAGTTACCGGGGGGGCCGAGAGACCCAGTACTTC.

The J gene is TRBJ1-3, the V gene TRBV30; D possibly corresponds to TRBD1 (6 bases). The CDR3 extends over 14 amino acids. Between the trimmed V and J ends, which lost 3 bases and 3 bases, there was a span of 12 bases. Looked up from germline, CDR1 is GTSNPN and CDR2 is SVGIG (reference sequence). CDR3 sequence: CAWRPGGLGNTIYF. CDR3 nucleotide sequence: TGTGCCTGGAGGCCGGGGGGGCTTGGAAACACCATATATTTT.

V is TRBV11-2 and J is TRBJ1-2; D uncertain. The CDR3 runs to 14 residues. V lost 1 base, J lost 0 bases, and 6 bases lay in between. Per the germline V gene, CDR1 is SGHAT and CDR2 is FQNNGV. CDR3 sequence: CASSLASPNYGYTF. The CDR3 DNA is TGTGCCAGCAGCTTAGCTTCTCCTAACTATGGCTACACCTTC.

This sequence joins TRBV7-2 and TRBJ2-1; TRBD1 agrees at 7 bases. Germline-derived CDR1 and CDR2 are SGHTA and FQGNSA. There are 14 residues in the CDR3. Trimming at V came to 1 base and at J to 7 bases, leaving 4 bases not matched to a gene. CDR3 sequence reads: CASSLEGGKNEQFF. The CDR3 DNA reads TGTGCCAGCAGCTTAGAAGGGGGCAAGAATGAGCAGTTCTTC. Combining the CDR3 with reference TRBV7-2 and TRBJ2-1 gives the whole variable domain GAGVSQSPSNKVTEKGKDVELRCDPISGHTALYWYRQSLGQGLEFLIYFQGNSAPDKSGLPSDRFSAERTGGSVSTLTIQRTQQEDSAVYLCASSLEGGKNEQFFGPGTRLTVL.